In this sample, the clone carrying this T cell receptor beta chain turned up a few times. During its preparation, the TCRbeta library received unique molecular identifiers. TCRdb used MiXCR to reprocess the PCR reads, holding one entry per CDR3 protein. Counted here are hundreds of thousands of distinct CDR3 sequences, less than 15% occurring once; the ten biggest clones make up around 0.79%. The data originate from a study of T-cell reconstitution after alpha-beta-depleted transplantation in children. The CDR3 has 15 residues. The germline V gene encodes CDR1 SGHRS and CDR2 YFSETQ. Trimming cost V 5 bases and J 5 bases; bases outside gene matches: 10.

The TCR comes from a girl between 2 and 10 years old with congenital amegakaryocytic thrombocytopenia, due to receive a stem cell transplant. This sequence joins TRBV5-1 and TRBJ2-1; 7 bases are a match to TRBD2. Sample: PBMCs, taken before TCRalphabeta/CD19-depleted stem cell transplant. As DNA, the CDR3 is TGCGCCAGCAGTACCGGACTAGTCATAGACAATGAGCAGTTCTTC. It specifies CASSTGLVIDNEQFF. Full variable domain (remainder filled in from reference TRBV5-1 and TRBJ2-1): KAGVTQTPRYLIKTRGQQVTLSCSPISGHRSVSWYQQTPGQGLQFLFEYFSETQRNKGNFPGRFSGRQFSNSRSEMNVSTLELGDSALYLCASSTGLVIDNEQFFGPGTRLTVL.